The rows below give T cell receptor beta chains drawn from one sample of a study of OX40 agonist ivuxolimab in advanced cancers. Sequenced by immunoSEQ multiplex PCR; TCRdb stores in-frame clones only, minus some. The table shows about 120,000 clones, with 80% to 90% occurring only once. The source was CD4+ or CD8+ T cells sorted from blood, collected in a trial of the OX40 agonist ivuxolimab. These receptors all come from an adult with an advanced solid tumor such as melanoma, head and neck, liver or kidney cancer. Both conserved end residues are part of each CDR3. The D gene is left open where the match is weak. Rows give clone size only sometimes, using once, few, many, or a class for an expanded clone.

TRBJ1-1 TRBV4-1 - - TGCGCCAGCAGCCAAGCGCAGAACACTGAAGCTTTCTTT CASSQAQNTEAFF
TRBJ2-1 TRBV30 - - TGTGCCTGGACTGGGCCCTGGAGTTACAATGAGCAGTTCTTC CAWTGPWSYNEQFF
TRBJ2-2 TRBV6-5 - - TGTGCCAGCATCTACAGGGTGTCCACCGGGGAGCTGTTTTTT CASIYRVSTGELFF
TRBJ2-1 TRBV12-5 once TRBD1 TGTGCTAGTGGTTTGGTCCCAACCGGGACAGAGTTCAATGAGCAGTTCTTC CASGLVPTGTEFNEQFF
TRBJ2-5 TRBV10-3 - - TGTGCCAGCCGACTAGTCGTTGAGGAGACCCAGTACTTC CASRLVVEETQYF
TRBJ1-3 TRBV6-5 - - TGTGCCAGCGGCGGTCCCGGCGGAAACACCATATATTTT CASGGPGGNTIYF
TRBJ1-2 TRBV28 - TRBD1 TGTGCCAGCAGTTACCAACCGGGACAGGGGGCATATGGCTACACCTTC CASSYQPGQGAYGYTF
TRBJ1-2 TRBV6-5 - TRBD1 TGTGCCAGCAGTTACGAAGACAGGGGTGGGGATGGCTACACCTTC CASSYEDRGGDGYTF
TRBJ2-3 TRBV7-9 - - TGTGCCAGCAGCGGGGGGTGGGGCACAGATACGCAGTATTTT CASSGGWGTDTQYF
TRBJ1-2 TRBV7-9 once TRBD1 TGTGCCAGCAGCTTAGAGACACAGGGGGCGCTTGGCTACACCTTC CASSLETQGALGYTF
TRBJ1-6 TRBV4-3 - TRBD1 TGCGCCAGCAGCGTAGGGACAGGGGTCCTCCACTTT CASSVGTGVLHF
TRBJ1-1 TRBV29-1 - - TGCAGCGTCAAATGGGTTGACACTGAAGCTTTCTTT CSVKWVDTEAFF
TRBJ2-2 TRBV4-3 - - TGCGCCAGCAGCCAAGATGGGAGGGGGGCGACCGGGGAGCTGTTTTTT CASSQDGRGATGELFF